The rows below give T cell receptor beta chains drawn from one sample of a study of shared clonotypes between healthy human individuals. Repertoires were generated with immunoSEQ multiplex PCR, while TCRdb's copy carries only in-frame clones and drops some. The sample consists of 700,000 or so clones, around 72% of them appearing once. Sequenced input: memory CD4+ T cells sorted from blood. The receptors shown here come from a woman aged 25 to 45 in good health. Both conserved end residues are part of each CDR3. D genes are given only for firm matches. The listing skips clone size in some rows; elsewhere it reads once, few, many or a size class.

NA	TRBJ1-2	NA	TRBV30	TGTGCCAGTAGTATTGGGGCAGGGACATATGGCTACACCTTC	CASSIGAGTYGYTF
NA	TRBJ2-2	few	TRBV18	TGTGCCAGCTCACCAAAACCGGGACAGAACACCGGGGAGCTGTTTTTT	CASSPKPGQNTGELFF
NA	TRBJ2-5	NA	TRBV29-1	TGCAGCCCCCTTGGGGGCCCTGTAGAGCAGTACTTC	CSPLGGPVEQYF
TRBD1	TRBJ2-3	NA	TRBV12-5	TGTGCTAGTGGTCCCCACACGGGACAGGGTGCAGATACGCAGTATTTT	CASGPHTGQGADTQYF
TRBD1	TRBJ1-2	NA	TRBV5-6	TGTGCCAGCAGCGGGACCGGGACAGGGGGCATGTTGAGCTATGGCTACACCTTC	CASSGTGTGGMLSYGYTF
TRBD1	TRBJ1-2	NA	TRBV27	TGTGCCAGCAGCCGACAGGGGGCGGCCTATGGCTACACCTTC	CASSRQGAAYGYTF
NA	TRBJ2-7	NA	TRBV5-1	TGCGCCAGCAGCTTGGTTACTTACTCCTACGAGCAGTACTTC	CASSLVTYSYEQYF
TRBD1	TRBJ1-1	NA	TRBV11-2	TGTGCCAGCAGCTTTCAACTGGGACAGGGAGACACTGAAGCTTTCTTT	CASSFQLGQGDTEAFF
TRBD2	TRBJ2-7	NA	TRBV5-6	TGTGCCAGCAGCTTGGTTGGACTAGGTTCCTACGAGCAGTACTTC	CASSLVGLGSYEQYF
NA	TRBJ1-5	few	TRBV28	TGTGCCAGCAGACAAAGAAATCAGCCCCAGCATTTT	CASRQRNQPQHF
NA	TRBJ2-5	NA	TRBV7-8	TGTGCCAGCAGCTTCCTTTCGTTAATCCAAGAGACCCAGTACTTC	CASSFLSLIQETQYF
TRBD2	TRBJ2-7	NA	TRBV5-1	TGCGCCAGCAGCATAGGGACTAGCGGGAGGGTCGCCTACGAGCAGTACTTC	CASSIGTSGRVAYEQYF
NA	TRBJ1-2	NA	TRBV2	TGTGCCAGCGACCCCCAGGGGAATGGCTACACCTTC	CASDPQGNGYTF
NA	TRBJ2-5	NA	TRBV6-1	TGTGCCAGCTCCCGTGGGGAGACCCAGTACTTC	CASSRGETQYF
NA	TRBJ2-5	once	TRBV30	TGTGCCTCCTACTGGCAAGAGACCCAGTACTTC	CASYWQETQYF
NA	TRBJ1-1	NA	TRBV20-1	TGCAGTGCTAGAGTGGGGGTTGAAGCTTTCTTT	CSARVGVEAFF
NA	TRBJ1-2	NA	TRBV6-1	TGTGCCAGCAACCAGGGACATAACTATGGCTACACCTTC	CASNQGHNYGYTF
TRBD2	TRBJ2-3	NA	TRBV2	TGTGCCAGCAGTGAGTCCGGGCCTAGCGGGAGGTCAGATACGCAGTATTTT	CASSESGPSGRSDTQYF
NA	TRBJ2-7	few	TRBV2	TGTGCCAGCAGTGGACTTATAGGATACGAGCAGTACTTC	CASSGLIGYEQYF
NA	TRBJ1-2	once	TRBV5-1	TGCGCCACCTCGACAGGCCGTAACTATGGCTACACCTTC	CATSTGRNYGYTF
TRBD2	TRBJ2-3	NA	TRBV5-6	TGTGCCAGCAGCTTGCTTGCGGGAGGCGATCAAGATACGCAGTATTTT	CASSLLAGGDQDTQYF
NA	TRBJ2-1	NA	TRBV9	TGTGCCAGCAGCGCAGGCCTCCGGGACGTCGATCAGTTCTTC	CASSAGLRDVDQFF
NA	TRBJ2-2	few	TRBV7-6	TGTGCCAGCAGCTTAGTGGGGAACACCGGGGAGCTGTTTTTT	CASSLVGNTGELFF
TRBD2	TRBJ2-1	NA	TRBV5-1	TGCGCCAGCAGCTTTACTAGCGGGAGATCGAGCTACAATGAGCAGTTCTTC	CASSFTSGRSSYNEQFF
TRBD1	TRBJ2-4	NA	TRBV6-5	TGTCCACCGCAGGGGGAAATTGCCAAAAACATTCAGTACTTC	CPPQGEIAKNIQYF
NA	TRBJ1-1	once	TRBV28	TGTGCCAGCAGTCTAGGACACTTGAACACTGAAGCTTTCTTT	CASSLGHLNTEAFF
TRBD2	TRBJ2-2	NA	TRBV27	TGTGCCAGCAGTTTATCTAGCCTAGCGGGAGAAGTAAACGGGGAGCTGTTTTTT	CASSLSSLAGEVNGELFF
NA	TRBJ2-7	NA	TRBV5-1	TGCGCCAGCAGTAACCGACTAGATCCCTACGAGCAGTACTTC	CASSNRLDPYEQYF
TRBD1	TRBJ2-7	NA	TRBV6-5	TGTGCCAGCAGTTGGACAGGCTACGAGCAGTACTTC	CASSWTGYEQYF